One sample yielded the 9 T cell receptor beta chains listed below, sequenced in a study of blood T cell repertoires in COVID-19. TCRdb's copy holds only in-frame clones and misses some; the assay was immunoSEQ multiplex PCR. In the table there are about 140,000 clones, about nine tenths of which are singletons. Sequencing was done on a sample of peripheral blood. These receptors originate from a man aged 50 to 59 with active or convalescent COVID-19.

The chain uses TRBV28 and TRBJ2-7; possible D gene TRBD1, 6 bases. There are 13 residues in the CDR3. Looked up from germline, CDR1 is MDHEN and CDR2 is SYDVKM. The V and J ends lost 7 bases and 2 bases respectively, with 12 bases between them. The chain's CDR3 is CASTGTTTYEQYF. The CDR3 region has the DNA TGTGCCAGCACCGGGACAACGACCTACGAGCAGTACTTC.

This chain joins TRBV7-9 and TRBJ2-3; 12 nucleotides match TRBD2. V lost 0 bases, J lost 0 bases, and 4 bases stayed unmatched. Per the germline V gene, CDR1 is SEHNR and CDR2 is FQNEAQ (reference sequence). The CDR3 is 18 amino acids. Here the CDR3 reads CASSLAVTSGRSTDTQYF. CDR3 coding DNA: TGTGCCAGCAGCTTAGCGGTGACTAGCGGGAGAAGCACAGATACGCAGTATTTT.

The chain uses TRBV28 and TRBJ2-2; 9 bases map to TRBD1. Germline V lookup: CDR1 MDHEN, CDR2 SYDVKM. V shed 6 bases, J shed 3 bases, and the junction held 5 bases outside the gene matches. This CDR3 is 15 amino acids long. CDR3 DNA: TGTGCCAGCAGACCTACAGGGGGCGACACCGGGGAGCTGTTTTTT. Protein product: CASRPTGGDTGELFF.

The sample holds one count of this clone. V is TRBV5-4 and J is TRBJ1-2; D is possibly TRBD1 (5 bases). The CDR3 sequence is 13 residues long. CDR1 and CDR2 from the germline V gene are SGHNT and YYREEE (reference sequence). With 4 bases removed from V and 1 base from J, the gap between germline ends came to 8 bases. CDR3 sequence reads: CASSETVNYGYTF. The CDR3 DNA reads TGTGCCAGCAGCGAGACAGTTAACTATGGCTACACCTTC.

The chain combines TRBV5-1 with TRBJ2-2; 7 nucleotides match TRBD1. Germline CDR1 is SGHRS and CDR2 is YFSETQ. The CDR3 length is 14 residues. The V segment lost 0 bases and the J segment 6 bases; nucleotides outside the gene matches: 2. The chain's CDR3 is CASSLVQGAGELFF. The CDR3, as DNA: TGCGCCAGCAGCTTGGTCCAGGGGGCCGGGGAGCTGTTTTTT.

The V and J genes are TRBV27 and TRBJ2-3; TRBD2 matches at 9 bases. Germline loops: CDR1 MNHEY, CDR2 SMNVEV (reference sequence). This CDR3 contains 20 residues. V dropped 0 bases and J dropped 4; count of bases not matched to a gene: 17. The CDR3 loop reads CASSLSGRTSGLGLADTQYF. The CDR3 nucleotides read TGTGCCAGCAGTTTATCCGGTCGAACTAGCGGGCTAGGGCTCGCAGATACGCAGTATTTT.

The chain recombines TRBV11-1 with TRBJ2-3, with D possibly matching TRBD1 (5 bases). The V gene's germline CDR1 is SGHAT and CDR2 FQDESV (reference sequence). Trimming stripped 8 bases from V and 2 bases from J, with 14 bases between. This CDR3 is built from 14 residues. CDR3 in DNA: TGTGCCAGCGGCCGAAGGGGCAACACAGATACGCAGTATTTT. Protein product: CASGRRGNTDTQYF.

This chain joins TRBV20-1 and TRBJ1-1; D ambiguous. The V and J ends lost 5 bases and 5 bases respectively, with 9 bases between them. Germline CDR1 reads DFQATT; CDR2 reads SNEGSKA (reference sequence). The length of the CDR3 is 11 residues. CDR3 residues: CSAHRWTEAFF. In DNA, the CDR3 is TGCAGTGCTCACCGGTGGACTGAAGCTTTCTTT.

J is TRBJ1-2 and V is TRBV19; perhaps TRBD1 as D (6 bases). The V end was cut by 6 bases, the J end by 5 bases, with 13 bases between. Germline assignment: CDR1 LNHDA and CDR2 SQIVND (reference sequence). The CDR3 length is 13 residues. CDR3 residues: CASRTQTGYGYTF. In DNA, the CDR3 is TGTGCCAGTAGGACTCAAACAGGGTATGGCTACACCTTC.